This entry lists 21 T cell receptor beta chains sequenced from one sample in a study of regulatory T cells in long-lasting Graves disease. Assembly of TCR beta libraries relied on iRepertoire HTBI primers together with Arm-PCR of CDR3 regions. From the multiplex PCR reads, TCRdb called clonotypes with MiXCR, one entry per CDR3 protein. The table lists approximately 400,000 distinct CDR3 sequences, around 14% of them singletons. Regarding time point: newly diagnosed GD, antithyroid drugs for less than 3 months. Generation of the TCR library employed RNA extracted from PBMCs. These data were also reused for a study on T cells in Graves' hyperthyroidism and ophthalmopathy.

The sequencing used peripheral blood mononuclear cells (PBMCs), collected at new diagnosis, from a patient treated with antithyroid drugs. These receptors were taken from a woman aged 30 to 39 with Graves disease.

Regarding this clonotype: A single base separates this from a much larger clone, so it may be a read error. The rearrangement uses TRBV11-2 and TRBJ2-7; 10 nucleotides agree with TRBD2. Trimming at V came to 3 bases and at J to 7 bases, leaving 6 bases not matched to a gene. Germline CDR1 reads SGHAT; CDR2 reads FQNNGV. This CDR3 is built from 14 residues. CDR3 in amino acids: CASSFGLADNEQYF. CDR3 nucleotides: TGTGCCAGCAGCTTTGGACTAGCGGACAATGAGCAGTACTTC. Supplemented by reference TRBV11-2 and TRBJ2-7, the full variable domain reads EAGVAQSPRYKIIEKRQSVAFWCNPISGHATLYWYQQILGQGPKLLIQFQNNGVVDDSQLPKDRFSAERLKGVDSTLKIQPAKLEDSAVYLCASSFGLADNEQYFGPGTRLTVT.

This clonotype has ten or more counts. The V call is TRBV28, the J call TRBJ1-1; D remains unclear. The V gene lost 9 bases and the J gene lost 4 bases, with 12 bases spanning the gap. The CDR3 totals 12 residues. CDR1 is MDHEN and CDR2 is SYDVKM in the germline V gene. The DNA for the CDR3 is TGTGCCAGTAGGGTTGGAAGCACTGAAGCTTTCTTT. Its translation: CASRVGSTEAFF.

This clonotype was detected ten times or more. This chain uses TRBV7-2 with TRBJ2-1, with 8 bases fitting TRBD2. The CDR3 is 14 residues long. Germline-derived CDR1 and CDR2 are SGHTA and FQGNSA. J was trimmed by 6 bases and V by 3 bases; bases with no gene match: 4. In DNA, the CDR3 is TGTGCCAGCAGCTTGGCTAGCGGGCCCAATGAGCAGTTCTTC. This codes for CASSLASGPNEQFF.

This clonotype was counted only a few times. The CDR3 coding sequence is TGCAGTGCTAGAGAAGGGGGACAGACCTACGAGCAGTACTTC. Translation: CSAREGGQTYEQYF. The chain is built from TRBV20-1 and TRBJ2-7, with 7 bases identical to TRBD1. CDR3 length: 14 residues. The V gene's germline CDR1 is DFQATT and CDR2 SNEGSKA (reference sequence). V lost 0 bases, J lost 2 bases, and 4 bases stayed unmatched.

This clonotype was counted at least ten times. The rearrangement joins TRBV12-3 or TRBV12-4 to TRBJ1-4; 7 bases match TRBD1. This CDR3 has 16 residues. J was trimmed by 3 bases and V by 2 bases; bases with no gene match: 6. The chain's CDR3 is CASSLRGGPSNEKLFF. DNA for the CDR3: TGTGCCAGCAGTTTAAGAGGGGGCCCGTCTAATGAAAAACTGTTTTTT.

At least ten counts were recorded for this clonotype. The chain has TRBV30 and TRBJ2-1, with a possible D match to TRBD1 (6 bases). The germline gives CDR1 GTSNPN, CDR2 SVGIG (reference sequence). The V and J ends lost 0 bases and 8 bases respectively, with 14 bases between them. This CDR3 region has 14 residues. The CDR3 bases are TGTGCCTGGAGTGTACAGGGTAAGGGAGATGAGCAGTTCTTC. It codes for CAWSVQGKGDEQFF.

The sample holds many counts of this clonotype. V gene TRBV30 combines with J gene TRBJ1-1; tentatively, D is TRBD1 (6 bases). The CDR3 is 13 residues long. Trimming cost V 6 bases and J 0 bases, with 11 bases left between them. Germline assignment: CDR1 GTSNPN and CDR2 SVGIG (reference sequence). The CDR3 DNA reads TGTGCCTGTTCCGGACAGTTGAACACTGAAGCTTTCTTT. Translated, it gives CACSGQLNTEAFF.

This clonotype was counted only a few times. This chain links TRBV9 with TRBJ1-2; D not certain. V gave up 3 bases and J gave up 0 bases, with 12 bases separating them. Looked up from germline, CDR1 is SGDLS and CDR2 is YYNGEE. This CDR3 has 15 residues. CDR3 residues: CASSAGRAANYGYTF. In DNA form, the CDR3 reads TGTGCCAGCAGCGCTGGCCGGGCCGCTAACTATGGCTACACCTTC.

The chain uses TRBV7-2 and TRBJ1-2; no reliable D call. Trimming took off 2 bases at V and 6 bases at J, with 13 bases between the two ends. CDR1 and CDR2 from the germline V gene are SGHTA and FQGNSA. The CDR3 contains 14 residues. This chain's CDR3 is CASSLFVPTDGYTF. The CDR3 DNA sequence: TGTGCCAGCAGCTTATTTGTCCCTACCGATGGCTACACCTTC.

This clonotype was seen repeatedly, ten times or more. The chain uses TRBV20-1 and TRBJ2-7; D unclear. V was clipped by 5 bases and J by 2 bases, with 22 bases between them. The CDR3 has 16 residues. Germline CDR1 and CDR2: DFQATT and SNEGSKA (reference sequence). CDR3 in amino acids: CSARPLMLATTYEQYF. As DNA, the CDR3 is TGCAGTGCTCGGCCTCTCATGCTGGCGACCACCTACGAGCAGTACTTC.

This clonotype was counted many times. The chain links TRBV2 to TRBJ1-6; tentative D call: TRBD1 (5 bases). Trimming removed 4 bases from V and 7 bases from J, with 8 bases in between. The CDR3 is 13 residues long. Germline-derived CDR1 and CDR2 are SNHLY and FYNNEI. CDR3 coding DNA: TGTGCCAGCAGTGGACAGCGGAATTCACCCCTCCACTTT. Residues: CASSGQRNSPLHF.

This clonotype has at least ten counts. The chain combines TRBV3-1 with TRBJ2-1; D is unclear. V lost 2 bases and J lost 2, with 10 bases in between. From germline, CDR1 is LGHDT and CDR2 YNNKEL (reference sequence). The CDR3 totals 15 residues. Here the CDR3 reads CASSQSPYPYNEQFF. The CDR3 nucleotides read TGTGCCAGCAGCCAAAGCCCATACCCCTACAATGAGCAGTTCTTC.

The V call is TRBV10-3, the J call TRBJ1-6, with D tentatively TRBD1 (6 bases). The ends were cut back, 7 bases at V and 4 bases at J, with 11 bases in the middle. The length of the CDR3 is 14 residues. CDR1 is ENHRY and CDR2 is SYGVKD in the germline V gene. This chain's CDR3 is CAIKGEVYNSPLHF. Written as DNA, the CDR3 is TGTGCCATCAAGGGGGAGGTGTATAATTCACCCCTCCACTTT.

This clonotype was counted ten times or more. This sequence joins TRBV11-2 and TRBJ2-7; 8 bases map to TRBD2. The CDR3 spans 17 residues. The trim removed 10 bases at V and 0 bases at J, leaving 17 bases unmatched. CDR1 and CDR2 from the germline V gene are SGHAT and FQNNGV. The CDR3 sequence: CATRGSGIITSSYEQYF. For the CDR3, the DNA is TGTGCCACCCGAGGTAGCGGGATTATAACGAGCTCCTACGAGCAGTACTTC.

The gene calls are TRBV7-2 and TRBJ1-5; no definite D call. The length of the CDR3 is 14 residues. Per germline, CDR1 SGHTA and CDR2 FQGNSA. Trimming cost V 5 bases and J 0 bases, with 8 bases left between them. The CDR3 is CASSGRYSNQPQHF. The CDR3, as DNA: TGTGCCAGCAGCGGGCGTTATAGCAATCAGCCCCAGCATTTT. The whole variable domain, remainder taken from reference TRBV7-2 and TRBJ1-5, is GAGVSQSPSNKVTEKGKDVELRCDPISGHTALYWYRQSLGQGLEFLIYFQGNSAPDKSGLPSDRFSAERTGGSVSTLTIQRTQQEDSAVYLCASSGRYSNQPQHFGDGTRLSIL.

The rearrangement uses TRBV3-1 and TRBJ1-3; D perhaps matches TRBD1 (5 bases). Deletions cut 2 bases from V and 6 bases from J, with 20 bases between. There are 17 residues in the CDR3. Germline V gene lookup returns CDR1 LGHDT and CDR2 YNNKEL (reference sequence). CDR3 amino acids: CASSQHGRQGNANTIYF. The CDR3 DNA sequence: TGTGCCAGCAGCCAACACGGCCGGCAGGGCAACGCAAACACCATATATTTT.

J is TRBJ2-7 and V is TRBV2, with 8 positions matching TRBD1. Germline values: CDR1 SNHLY, CDR2 FYNNEI. The CDR3 is 15 residues long. V lost 1 base to trimming and J lost 4 bases; unmatched junction nucleotides: 6. The CDR3 nucleotides read TGTGCCAGCAGTGAAGGACAGGGGTTGGGGTACGAGCAGTACTTC. Translating it yields CASSEGQGLGYEQYF.

This clonotype was seen at least ten times. The rearrangement uses TRBV30 and TRBJ2-2; D not resolved. CDR1 and CDR2 (germline): GTSNPN, SVGIG (reference sequence). The CDR3 sequence is 16 residues long. V was trimmed by 5 bases and J by 2 bases, leaving 18 bases between them. CDR3 DNA sequence: TGTGCCTGGGCTTTCTTATCGGGCCTTAACACCGGGGAGCTGTTTTTT. Amino acids: CAWAFLSGLNTGELFF.

The table lists this clonotype with many counts. CDR3 sequence reads: CASSLVSSGGNEQFF. CDR3 coding DNA: TGCGCCAGCAGCTTGGTTTCTTCCGGGGGGAATGAGCAGTTCTTC. V usage is TRBV5-1 and J usage is TRBJ2-1; the match to TRBD2 covers 7 bases. Trimming took 0 bases from V and 7 from J; bases not matched to a gene: 7. Germline CDR1 SGHRS, CDR2 YFSETQ. CDR3 length: 15 amino acids.

This clonotype was observed at least ten times. The gene calls are TRBV24-1 and TRBJ2-7; 7 bases map to TRBD2. Per the germline V gene, CDR1 is KGHDR and CDR2 is SFDVKD. Germline trimming cut 2 bases from V and 4 bases from J; bases unmatched to any gene: 16. CDR3 length: 18 residues. CDR3 nucleotide sequence: TGTGCCACCAGTGATTCCCGCGGCGGGGGACTAAGGTATTACGAGCAGTACTTC. Residues: CATSDSRGGGLRYYEQYF.

The rearrangement joins TRBV29-1 to TRBJ2-1, with TRBD1 matching over 11 bases. Unmatched junction bases numbered 6, after V lost 6 bases and J lost 8 bases. The CDR3 spans 13 residues. Germline-derived CDR1 and CDR2 are SQVTM and ANQGSEA. CDR3 coding DNA: TGCAGCGTGCCGGGGGACAGGGGGGATGAGCAGTTCTTC. As protein: CSVPGDRGDEQFF.